This section outlines one T cell receptor (beta chain) sequence together with its context. Single viable CD3+CD4+CD8-CD45RO+ cells were sorted as the memory CD4+ T cells. After thawing, CD4+ T cells were positively selected. These data belong to a study of memory CD4+ T cells and cytomegalovirus serostatus. In the authors' methods: Out-of-frame sequences were removed, leaving 2 million or so distinct TCRbeta sequences. Sequencing was performed with immunoSEQ multiplex PCR; in TCRdb, only in-frame clones are kept and a portion is missing. That table gives V, J and clone size, and the DNA gave D and trimming. The table lists 50,000 to 60,000 clones, 70% to 85% of them singletons. The CDR3 has 12 amino acids. CDR1 is LNHDA and CDR2 is SQIVND in the germline V gene (reference sequence). J lost 10 bases, V lost 8 bases, and 8 bases had no gene match.

This chain links TRBV19 with TRBJ2-1; 7 bases line up with TRBD1. The TCR comes from an adult in good health and CMV-seronegative. Sequencing was carried out using memory CD4+ T cells from blood. CDR3 nucleotides: TGTGCCAGTGGCGACAGGGCGAGCGAGCAGTTCTTC. Translating it yields CASGDRASEQFF.